The 22 T cell receptor beta chains below all came from one sample that was sequenced in a study of blood T cell repertoires in COVID-19. The data were produced by immunoSEQ multiplex PCR, yet TCRdb's version contains in-frame clones alone and is incomplete. The profile shows 120,000 or so clones, approximately 83% of them singletons. The specimen sequenced was peripheral blood. The source is an elderly man with active or convalescent COVID-19.

This clone appeared a single time. V usage is TRBV9 and J usage is TRBJ1-3, with 7 bases aligning to TRBD1. V trimming: 4 bases; J trimming: 0 bases; junction bases outside the gene matches: 7. The length of the CDR3 is 16 residues. Germline loops: CDR1 SGDLS, CDR2 YYNGEE. The DNA of the CDR3 is TGTGCCAGCAGCCTGACAGGGTCCAACTCTGGAAACACCATATATTTT. It translates to CASSLTGSNSGNTIYF.

A remark on this clone: One junction end disagrees with the germline gene, perhaps due to a read error. V usage is TRBV28 and J usage is TRBJ2-7; 7 bases map to TRBD1. This CDR3 is built from 14 residues. Germline loops: CDR1 MDHEN, CDR2 SYDVKM. The CDR3 bases are TGTGCCAGCGTTCGACAGGGACAGTCCTACGCGCAGTACTTC. It yields the protein CASVRQGQSYAQYF. Using reference TRBV28 and TRBJ2-7 for the parts outside the CDR3, the full variable domain is DVKVTQSSRYLVKRTGEKVFLECVQDMDHENMFWYRQDPGLGLRLIYFSYDVKMKEKGDIPEGYSVSREKKERFSLILESASTNQTSMYLCASVRQGQSYAQYFGPGTRLTVT.

This chain uses TRBV12-5 with TRBJ2-1; D call uncertain. The germline CDR1 and CDR2 sequences are LGHNT and FRNRAP. Trimming shortened V by 3 bases and J by 6 bases, and 3 bases separated the two germline ends. The CDR3 is 11 residues long. The CDR3 reads CASGFSNEQFF. DNA for the CDR3: TGTGCTAGTGGTTTCTCCAATGAGCAGTTCTTC.

The V call is TRBV24-1, the J call TRBJ2-3; the match to TRBD2 covers 15 bases. V was clipped by 0 bases and J by 5 bases; unmatched bases: 2. The V gene's germline CDR1 is KGHDR and CDR2 SFDVKD. The CDR3 has 17 residues. The CDR3 is CATSDLAGLAGGDTQYF. In DNA form, the CDR3 reads TGTGCCACCAGTGATTTGGCGGGACTAGCGGGAGGAGATACGCAGTATTTT.

The V and J genes are TRBV6-5 and TRBJ2-7; tentatively, D is TRBD1 (6 bases). The V gene's germline CDR1 is MNHEY and CDR2 SVGAGI. The CDR3 contains 15 residues. With 7 bases removed from V and 4 bases from J, the gap between germline ends came to 20 bases. In nucleotides, the CDR3 is TGTGCCAGCACCATGAAAGGGGGACCGTCTTACGAGCAGTACTTC. It codes for CASTMKGGPSYEQYF.

CDR3 amino acids: CSASGRGTPLGNTIYF. The DNA for the CDR3 is TGCAGTGCTAGTGGACGGGGAACACCTCTTGGAAACACCATATATTTT. This chain connects TRBV20-1 to TRBJ1-3; D gene uncertain. From germline, CDR1 is DFQATT and CDR2 SNEGSKA (reference sequence). The CDR3 has 16 residues. The V and J ends lost 3 bases and 3 bases respectively, with 18 bases between them.

V usage is TRBV19 and J usage is TRBJ1-2, with no clear D. Trimming pared 3 bases from V and 0 bases from J, leaving 5 bases between. Germline CDR1 is LNHDA and CDR2 is SQIVND (reference sequence). The CDR3 length is 13 residues. This chain's CDR3 is CASSMAANYGYTF. CDR3 DNA: TGTGCCAGTAGTATGGCAGCTAACTATGGCTACACCTTC.

The CDR3 is CASSLDRGRRMNTEAFF. In nucleotides, the CDR3 is TGTGCCAGCAGCTTGGACAGGGGGCGAAGGATGAACACTGAAGCTTTCTTT. V and J are TRBV5-4 and TRBJ1-1; 9 nucleotides line up with TRBD1. Losses at the gene ends were 0 bases for V and 0 bases for J; bases not matched to a gene: 6. This CDR3 region has 17 residues. CDR1 and CDR2 (germline): SGHNT, YYREEE (reference sequence).

The chain is built from TRBV29-1 and TRBJ2-2, with D unclear. Germline V lookup: CDR1 SQVTM, CDR2 ANQGSEA. The CDR3 is made up of 14 amino acids. Trimming pared 5 bases from V and 0 bases from J, leaving 10 bases between. The CDR3 sequence: CSVRMTPNTGELFF. In DNA form, the CDR3 reads TGCAGCGTTCGAATGACACCGAACACCGGGGAGCTGTTTTTT.

The chain joins TRBV7-7 to TRBJ2-7, with D possibly matching TRBD2 (6 bases). The CDR3 spans 13 residues. The V and J ends lost 5 bases and 5 bases respectively, with 13 bases between them. Germline CDR1 is SSHAT and CDR2 is FNYEAQ (reference sequence). The CDR3 sequence: CASSRGLGDEQYF. DNA for the CDR3: TGTGCCAGCAGCCGGGGACTCGGAGACGAGCAGTACTTC.

V gene TRBV9 combines with J gene TRBJ1-4; TRBD1 agrees at 9 bases. The CDR3 spans 16 residues. J was trimmed by 7 bases and V by 3 bases; bases with no gene match: 10. Germline CDR1 is SGDLS and CDR2 is YYNGEE. CDR3 DNA sequence: TGTGCCAGCAGCGACACCTGGGGACAGGGAGGTGAAAAACTGTTTTTT. Encoded protein: CASSDTWGQGGEKLFF.

The J gene is TRBJ2-1, the V gene TRBV18, with TRBD2 as a possible D gene (5 bases). CDR1 is KGHSH, CDR2 LQKENI, per germline. Trimming cost V 1 base and J 0 bases, with 13 bases left between them. The CDR3 runs 17 residues. The DNA for the CDR3 is TGTGCCAGCTCACCACGCACAACGGGGAGCTCCTACAATGAGCAGTTCTTC. It is translated as CASSPRTTGSSYNEQFF. The full variable domain, completed using reference TRBV18 and TRBJ2-1, is NAGVMQNPRHLVRRRGQEARLRCSPMKGHSHVYWYRQLPEEGLKFMVYLQKENIIDESGMPKERFSAEFPKEGPSILRIQQVVRGDSAAYFCASSPRTTGSSYNEQFFGPGTRLTVL.

The CDR3: CASSPSSSSTDTQYF. In DNA form, the CDR3 reads TGTGCCAGCAGCCCTTCTAGCAGTAGCACAGATACGCAGTATTTT. The V gene is TRBV3-1 (or the pseudogene TRBV3-2), the J gene TRBJ2-3; TRBD2 might be the D (5 bases). This CDR3 is 15 amino acids long. V was pared by 4 bases and J by 0 bases, with 11 bases between. Germline values: CDR1 LGHDT, CDR2 YNNKEL (reference sequence).

The V call is TRBV5-1, the J call TRBJ1-1; possible D gene TRBD1, 6 bases. Germline CDR1 SGHRS, CDR2 YFSETQ. V was trimmed by 3 bases and J by 0 bases, leaving 9 bases between them. The CDR3 runs to 14 residues. Here the CDR3 reads CASSSDSMNTEAFF. CDR3 DNA sequence: TGCGCCAGCAGCTCGGACAGCATGAACACTGAAGCTTTCTTT.

This clone was detected only once. The chain combines TRBV7-9 with TRBJ2-2; a weak D match, TRBD2 (5 bases). This CDR3 comprises 15 residues. Trimming took off 2 bases at V and 5 bases at J, with 12 bases between the two ends. From germline, CDR1 is SEHNR and CDR2 FQNEAQ (reference sequence). In DNA, the CDR3 is TGTGCCAGCAGCTTATCCGGGATTGGAACCGGGGAGCTGTTTTTT. Its translation: CASSLSGIGTGELFF.

The chain is built from TRBV3-1 (or the pseudogene TRBV3-2) and TRBJ2-3; D ambiguous. V gave up 1 base and J gave up 4 bases, with 12 bases separating them. CDR3 length: 15 residues. The germline CDR1 and CDR2 sequences are LGHDT and YNNKEL (reference sequence). The CDR3 region has the DNA TGTGCCAGCAGCCAAGTGGTTGCTATCTCAGATACGCAGTATTTT. It codes for CASSQVVAISDTQYF.

The chain combines TRBV19 with TRBJ1-6; 8 nucleotides match TRBD1. This CDR3 spans 15 amino acids. After removal of 3 bases from V and 8 bases from J, the junction contained 6 bases not matched to a gene. Germline assignment: CDR1 LNHDA and CDR2 SQIVND (reference sequence). The CDR3 bases are TGTGCCAGTAGTATCGGACAGGGAAAAGATTCACCCCTCCACTTT. This sequence encodes CASSIGQGKDSPLHF. Full variable domain (remainder filled in from reference TRBV19 and TRBJ1-6): DGGITQSPKYLFRKEGQNVTLSCEQNLNHDAMYWYRQDPGQGLRLIYYSQIVNDFQKGDIAEGYSVSREKKESFPLTVTSAQKNPTAFYLCASSIGQGKDSPLHFGNGTRLTVT.

The rearrangement links TRBV4-3 to TRBJ1-5; 7 nucleotides align to TRBD1. The germline V gene has CDR1 LGHNA and CDR2 YSLEER. V lost 4 bases to trimming and J lost 6 bases; unmatched junction nucleotides: 6. The length of the CDR3 is 14 residues. The DNA of the CDR3 is TGCGCCAGCAGCCCCCACAGGGGAGGTCAGCCCCAGCATTTT. It translates to CASSPHRGGQPQHF.

This chain links TRBV5-6 with TRBJ1-5; 7 bases map to TRBD1. With 4 bases clipped from V and 5 bases from J, the junction kept 12 bases outside the gene matches. This CDR3 contains 16 residues. Germline V gene lookup returns CDR1 SGHDT and CDR2 YYEEEE. CDR3 protein: CASSAYGRGTYQPQHF. In DNA form, the CDR3 reads TGTGCCAGCAGCGCCTACGGCAGGGGGACTTATCAGCCCCAGCATTTT. Complete variable domain (other parts from reference TRBV5-6 and TRBJ1-5): DAGVTQSPTHLIKTRGQQVTLRCSPKSGHDTVSWYQQALGQGPQFIFQYYEEEERQRGNFPDRFSGHQFPNYSSELNVNALLLGDSALYLCASSAYGRGTYQPQHFGDGTRLSIL.

The CDR3 here is CASSLQAGVGEAFF. CDR3 in DNA: TGTGCCAGCAGCTTACAGGCAGGGGTTGGTGAAGCTTTCTTT. The genes are TRBV7-6 and TRBJ1-1; D perhaps matches TRBD1 (6 bases). Germline V gene lookup returns CDR1 SGHVS and CDR2 FNYEAQ. This CDR3 region has 14 residues. With 2 bases removed from V and 7 bases from J, the gap between germline ends came to 14 bases.

The table lists this clone with a few counts. V and J are TRBV5-1 and TRBJ2-5; D remains ambiguous. V dropped 0 bases and J dropped 4 bases, with 4 bases sitting between them. Germline V lookup: CDR1 SGHRS, CDR2 YFSETQ. This CDR3 is built from 12 residues. The CDR3 DNA follows: TGCGCCAGCAGCTTGGACGGAGAGACCCAGTACTTC. It translates to CASSLDGETQYF.

As for this clone: The same CDR3 can be traced to other DNA sequences in this sample. The chain joins TRBV11-3 to TRBJ2-3; 12 bases are shared with TRBD2. The CDR3 contains 16 residues. The junction had 3 bases not matched to a gene; V was cut back by 2 bases and J by 3 bases. Germline CDR1 reads SGHNT; CDR2 reads YENEEA. CDR3 DNA: TGTGCCAGCAGCTTACTAGCGGGAGGGAGTACAGATACGCAGTATTTT. Translating it yields CASSLLAGGSTDTQYF.